One and the same sample provided the 17 T cell receptor beta chains below, sequenced in a study of blood T cell repertoires in COVID-19. Clones were read by immunoSEQ multiplex PCR, and TCRdb kept only the in-frame ones, dropping some. The top ten hold about 17% of the sample, which has 25,000 to 30,000 clones, roughly two thirds seen once. Sequenced material: peripheral blood. These receptor sequences come from a human donor in a cohort sampled during active COVID-19.

This chain links TRBV5-4 with TRBJ1-2; D is uncertain. Trimming pared 4 bases from V and 5 bases from J, leaving 6 bases between. Germline V gene lookup returns CDR1 SGHNT and CDR2 YYREEE (reference sequence). This CDR3 contains 11 residues. CDR3 sequence (DNA): TGTGCCAGCAGCCCCGGTTATGGCTACACCTTC. Its translation: CASSPGYGYTF.

This chain links TRBV5-1 with TRBJ2-1; the match to TRBD2 covers 7 bases. V gave up 2 bases and J gave up 8 bases; unmatched junction bases: 7. Germline V gives CDR1 SGHRS, CDR2 YFSETQ. This CDR3 has 14 amino acids. In DNA, the CDR3 is TGCGCCAGCAGCTTTCTTAGCGGGTACGATGAGCAGTTCTTC. This encodes CASSFLSGYDEQFF.

This clone showed up just a few times. The chain carries TRBV18 and TRBJ2-4, with D maybe TRBD1 (5 bases). Between the trimmed V and J ends, which lost 6 bases and 0 bases, there was a span of 12 bases. Germline loops: CDR1 KGHSH, CDR2 LQKENI. This CDR3 is 15 amino acids long. CDR3 sequence (DNA): TGTGCCAGCTCCCCCGACAGTATAGCCAAAAACATTCAGTACTTC. Its translation is CASSPDSIAKNIQYF.

The CDR3 region has the DNA TGTGCCAGCAGCGTACTAGCGGGAGGCACAGATACGCAGTATTTT. Translating it yields CASSVLAGGTDTQYF. This sequence joins TRBV9 and TRBJ2-3; 10 positions agree with TRBD2. Germline V CDR1 and CDR2: SGDLS, YYNGEE. CDR3 length equals 15 residues. V lost 1 base and J lost 1; bases outside the gene matches: 0.

The chain carries TRBV6-5 and TRBJ1-2, with 8 bases that match TRBD1. With 7 bases clipped from V and 4 bases from J, the junction kept 8 bases outside the gene matches. Germline V gene data show CDR1 as MNHEY and CDR2 as SVGAGI. CDR3 size: 14 residues. The CDR3 nucleotides read TGTGCCAGCACTATAAGGACAGGGATCTATGGCTACACCTTC. It yields the protein CASTIRTGIYGYTF.

This rearrangement joins TRBV19 to TRBJ1-6; D uncertain. Trimming took 3 bases from V and 0 from J, leaving 6 bases between them. This CDR3 is 15 amino acids long. CDR1 and CDR2 from the germline V gene are LNHDA and SQIVND (reference sequence). CDR3 sequence: CASSMGSSYNSPLHF. The CDR3 DNA is TGTGCCAGTAGTATGGGGAGCTCCTATAATTCACCCCTCCACTTT.

The chain links TRBV2 to TRBJ2-3; 11 nucleotides agree with TRBD2. Trimming at V came to 6 bases and at J to 1 base, leaving 3 bases not matched to a gene. CDR3 length: 15 residues. Germline CDR1 reads SNHLY; CDR2 reads FYNNEI. The CDR3 sequence is CASRGTSGGTDTQYF. CDR3 bases: TGTGCCAGCAGGGGGACTAGCGGTGGCACAGATACGCAGTATTTT.

The chain combines TRBV28 with TRBJ2-3, with 9 bases aligning to TRBD2. Germline V gene lookup returns CDR1 MDHEN and CDR2 SYDVKM. The ends lost 5 bases at V and 3 bases at J; junction bases unmatched: 6. This CDR3 contains 15 residues. Here the CDR3 DNA reads TGTGCCAGCAGTGGTAGCGGGAGAGGGACAGATACGCAGTATTTT. Translated: CASSGSGRGTDTQYF.

The chain carries TRBV2 and TRBJ1-5, with D possibly matching TRBD1 (5 bases). The CDR3 covers 14 residues. V was shortened by 5 bases and J by 3 bases, with 11 bases between the two germline ends. CDR1 SNHLY and CDR2 FYNNEI come from the germline V gene. This chain's CDR3 is CASSSGRNNQPQHF. For the CDR3, the DNA is TGTGCCAGCAGTTCAGGGCGGAACAATCAGCCCCAGCATTTT.

The chain employs TRBV4-1 and TRBJ2-1; 9 nucleotides match TRBD2. CDR3 length: 15 residues. Germline values: CDR1 MGHRA, CDR2 YSYEKL. Trimming took 1 base from V and 5 from J; bases not matched to a gene: 3. The CDR3 coding sequence is TGCGCCAGCAGCCAAGTTAGCGGGGGTAACAATGAGCAGTTCTTC. This encodes CASSQVSGGNNEQFF.

This clone is a singleton in its sample. CDR3 nucleotide sequence: TGTGCCAGTAGTAAGACAATCCTCTCTGGGGCCAACGTCCTGACTTTC. Residues: CASSKTILSGANVLTF. The chain carries TRBV19 and TRBJ2-6; D remains ambiguous. The CDR3 is 16 residues long. Germline V gene sequence: CDR1 LNHDA, CDR2 SQIVND (reference sequence). V lost 4 bases to trimming and J lost 0 bases, with 10 bases between them.

This clone was counted a single time. V and J are TRBV18 and TRBJ2-7; 7 bases are shared with TRBD2. This CDR3 has 13 residues. V lost 2 bases and J lost 6; bases outside the gene matches: 4. CDR1 is KGHSH and CDR2 is LQKENI in the germline V gene. This CDR3 reads CASSPSGKAEQYF. The CDR3 DNA reads as TGTGCCAGCTCACCAAGCGGGAAGGCCGAGCAGTACTTC.

This rearrangement joins TRBV5-4 to TRBJ2-3, with 8 positions matching TRBD1. Germline CDR1 SGHNT, CDR2 YYREEE (reference sequence). The CDR3 runs 16 residues. The junction had 8 bases not matched to a gene; V was cut back by 4 bases and J by 1 base. The CDR3 nucleotides read TGTGCCAGCAGCCGAACAGGGGGATCTGGCACAGATACGCAGTATTTT. Residues: CASSRTGGSGTDTQYF.

This sequence joins TRBV6-5 and TRBJ1-2; 8 nucleotides match TRBD1. After removal of 10 bases from V and 3 bases from J, the junction contained 13 bases not matched to a gene. The germline V gene has CDR1 MNHEY and CDR2 SVGAGI. The CDR3 length is 15 residues. CDR3 nucleotides: TGTGCCATCTCCCCCGCGGCAGGGGGCTACTATGGCTACACCTTC. Amino acid sequence: CAISPAAGGYYGYTF.

This sequence joins TRBV11-2 and TRBJ2-4, with 10 positions matching TRBD1. The CDR3 spans 14 residues. Unmatched junction bases numbered 4, after V lost 3 bases and J lost 8 bases. Germline-derived CDR1 and CDR2 are SGHAT and FQNNGV. CDR3 amino acids: CASSFGTGEDIQYF. CDR3 nucleotide sequence: TGTGCCAGCAGCTTTGGGACAGGGGAGGACATTCAGTACTTC.

The V and J genes are TRBV5-1 and TRBJ2-3; TRBD2 matches at 7 bases. Losses at the gene ends were 1 base for V and 6 bases for J; bases not matched to a gene: 5. The CDR3 has 14 residues. Germline loops: CDR1 SGHRS, CDR2 YFSETQ. The CDR3: CASSLNPGGDTQYF. CDR3 nucleotide sequence: TGCGCCAGCAGCTTGAACCCCGGGGGGGATACGCAGTATTTT.

The genes are TRBV5-4 and TRBJ1-2; possible D gene TRBD1, 5 bases. The CDR3 has 14 amino acids. The ends were cut back, 0 bases at V and 4 bases at J, with 10 bases in the middle. Germline V gene sequence: CDR1 SGHNT, CDR2 YYREEE (reference sequence). Here the CDR3 DNA reads TGTGCCAGCAGCTTGGAGCAGGGCTCCTATGGCTACACCTTC. This translates into CASSLEQGSYGYTF.